This T cell receptor beta chain was documented in a study of shared clonotypes between healthy human individuals. Study context: Each donor had three CD4 naive, three CD4 memory, two CD8 naive and one CD8 memory plate.

Of note for this clone: Antigen specificity is unknown.

Per the germline V gene, CDR1 is SGHDT and CDR2 is YYEEEE. The V and J ends lost 4 bases and 0 bases, in that order; junction bases with no gene match: 5. The CDR3 is 15 residues long. The naive CD8 fraction comprised CD45RO-negative cells positively selected for CCR7 and excluded terminally differentiated effector memory CD45RA+ cells. Profiling relied on immunoSEQ multiplex PCR, and the TCRdb table lists in-frame clones only, not all of them. Of about 1,900,000 clones detected, approximately 94% appear once; the ten largest clones hold less than 1.5%. Study-wide results and caveats: Limitation of the genetic and exposure-history diversity represented came from the few donors. A reduction in generation probabilities was seen for non-shared clonotypes relative to those shared by all four donors.

This receptor was taken from a man aged 18 to 35 in good health. The sequencing sample was made of naive CD8+ T cells sorted from blood. The chain joins TRBV5-6 to TRBJ2-3, with TRBD2 matching 7 bases. The CDR3 DNA reads TGTGCCAGCAGCGGGGACTACCAAAGCACAGATACGCAGTATTTT. This encodes CASSGDYQSTDTQYF.